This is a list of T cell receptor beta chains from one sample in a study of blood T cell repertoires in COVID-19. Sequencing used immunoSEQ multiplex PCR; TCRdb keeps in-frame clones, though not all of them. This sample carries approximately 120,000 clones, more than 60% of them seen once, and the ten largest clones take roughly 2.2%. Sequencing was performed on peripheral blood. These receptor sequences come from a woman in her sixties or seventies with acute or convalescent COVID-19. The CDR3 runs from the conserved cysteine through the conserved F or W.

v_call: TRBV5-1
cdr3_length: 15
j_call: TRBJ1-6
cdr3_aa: CASSLGDTHNSPLHF

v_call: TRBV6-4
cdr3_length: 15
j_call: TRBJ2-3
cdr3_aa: CASSQIAGGTDTQYF

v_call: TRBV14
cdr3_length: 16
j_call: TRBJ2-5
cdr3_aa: CASSLGLAGEYGTQYF

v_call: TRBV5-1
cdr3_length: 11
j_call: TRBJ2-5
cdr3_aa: CASSVEETQYF

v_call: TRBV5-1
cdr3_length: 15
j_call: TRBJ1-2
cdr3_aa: CASSLAPEGGYGYTF

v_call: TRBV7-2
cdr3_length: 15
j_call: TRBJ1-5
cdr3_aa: CASSLGGNSNQPQHF

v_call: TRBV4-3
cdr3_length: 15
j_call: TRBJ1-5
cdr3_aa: CASSQDRSTNQPQHF

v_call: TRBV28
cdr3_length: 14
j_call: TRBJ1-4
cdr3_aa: CASRGGVLNEKLFF

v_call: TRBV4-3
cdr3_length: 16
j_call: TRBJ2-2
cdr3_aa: CASSQDRSANTGELFF

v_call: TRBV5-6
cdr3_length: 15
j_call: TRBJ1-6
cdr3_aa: CASSPQGGTNSPLHF

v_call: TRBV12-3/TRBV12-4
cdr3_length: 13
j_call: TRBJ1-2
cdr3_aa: CASSWGRSYGYTF

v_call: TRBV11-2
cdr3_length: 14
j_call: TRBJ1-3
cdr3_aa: CASSLERSGNTIYF

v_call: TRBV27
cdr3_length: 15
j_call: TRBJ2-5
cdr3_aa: CASSLFSPPEGTQYF

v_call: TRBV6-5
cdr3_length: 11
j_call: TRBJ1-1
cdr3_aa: CASSGFTEAFF

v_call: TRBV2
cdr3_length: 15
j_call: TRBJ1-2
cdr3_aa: CASTPRTATSYGYTF

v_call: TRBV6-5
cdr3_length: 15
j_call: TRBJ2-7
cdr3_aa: CASSPGSSGGYEQYF

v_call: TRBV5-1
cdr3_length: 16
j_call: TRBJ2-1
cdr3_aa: CASSFAAGGPSYEQFF

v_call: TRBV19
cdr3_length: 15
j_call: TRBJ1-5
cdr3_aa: CASSLFDRGNQPQHF

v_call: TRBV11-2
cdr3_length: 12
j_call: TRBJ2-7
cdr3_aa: CASSLDRYEQYF

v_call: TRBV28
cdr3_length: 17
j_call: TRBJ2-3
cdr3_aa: CASNLGLAGGSADTQYF

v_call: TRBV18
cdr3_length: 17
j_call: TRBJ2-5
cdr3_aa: CASSPVNRGSKKETQYF

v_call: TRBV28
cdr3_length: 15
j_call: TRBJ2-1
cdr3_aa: CASSFGGNRRNEQFF

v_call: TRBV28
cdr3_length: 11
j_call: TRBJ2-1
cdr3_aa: CASRLNDEQFF

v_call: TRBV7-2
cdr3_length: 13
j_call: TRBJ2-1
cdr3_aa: CASSLGGRYEQFF

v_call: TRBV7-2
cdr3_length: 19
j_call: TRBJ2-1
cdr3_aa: CASSLSYGGALSSYNEQFF

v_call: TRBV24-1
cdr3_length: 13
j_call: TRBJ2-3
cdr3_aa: CATSDSLAHTQYF

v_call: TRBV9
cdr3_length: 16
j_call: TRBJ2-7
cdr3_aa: CASSDAGTSGSYEQYF

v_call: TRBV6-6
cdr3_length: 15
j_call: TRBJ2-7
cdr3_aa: CASRPGQGILYEQYF

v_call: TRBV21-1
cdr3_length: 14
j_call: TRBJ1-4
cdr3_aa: CASSKGQGAEKLFF

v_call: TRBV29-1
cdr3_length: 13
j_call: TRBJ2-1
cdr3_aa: CSTLAGGPNEQFF

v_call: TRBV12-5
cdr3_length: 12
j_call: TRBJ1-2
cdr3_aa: CASGDDRGGYTF

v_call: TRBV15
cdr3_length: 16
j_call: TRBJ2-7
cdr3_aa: CATSRALASGTYEQYF

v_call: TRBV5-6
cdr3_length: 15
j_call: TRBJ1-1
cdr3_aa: CASSWGDLMNTEAFF

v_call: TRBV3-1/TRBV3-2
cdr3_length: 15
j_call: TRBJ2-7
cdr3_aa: CASSQAGTGGDEQYF

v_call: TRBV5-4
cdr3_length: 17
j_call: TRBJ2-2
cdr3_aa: CASSLGGAGGHTGELFF

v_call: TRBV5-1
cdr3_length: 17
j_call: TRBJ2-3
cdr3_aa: CASSRLPSGSSTDTQYF

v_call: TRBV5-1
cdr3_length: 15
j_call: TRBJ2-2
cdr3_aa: CASSLSDSYTGELFF

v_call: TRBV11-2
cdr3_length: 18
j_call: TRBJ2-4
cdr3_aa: CASSPGTSGRLFKNIQYF

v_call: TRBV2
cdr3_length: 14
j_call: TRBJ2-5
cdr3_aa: CASSEFSVQETQYF

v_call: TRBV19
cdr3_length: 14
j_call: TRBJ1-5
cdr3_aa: CASSMTGSGQPQHF

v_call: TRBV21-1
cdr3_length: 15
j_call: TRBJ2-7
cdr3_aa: CASSATSGTSYEQYF

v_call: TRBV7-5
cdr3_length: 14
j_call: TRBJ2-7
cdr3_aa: CARIADRHADEQYF

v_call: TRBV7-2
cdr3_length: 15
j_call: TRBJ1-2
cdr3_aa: CASSLARLTSYGYTF

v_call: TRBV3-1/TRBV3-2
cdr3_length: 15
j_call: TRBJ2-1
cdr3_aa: CASSQTREDYNEQFF

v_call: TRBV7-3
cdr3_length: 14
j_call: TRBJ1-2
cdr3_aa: CASSTSGGSYGYTF

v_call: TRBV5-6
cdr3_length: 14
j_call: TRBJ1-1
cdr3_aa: CASSFSGRNTEAFF

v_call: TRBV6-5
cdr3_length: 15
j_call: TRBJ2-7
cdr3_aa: CASSYSAGGIYEQYF

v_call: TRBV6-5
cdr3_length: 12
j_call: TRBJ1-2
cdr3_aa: CASRDLAYGYTF

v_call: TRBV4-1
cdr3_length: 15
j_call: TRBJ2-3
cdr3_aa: CASSQIDRVGGTQYF

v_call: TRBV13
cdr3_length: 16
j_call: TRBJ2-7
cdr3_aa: CASSSSSGRPSYEQYF

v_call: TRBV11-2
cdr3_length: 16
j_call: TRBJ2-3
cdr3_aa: CASSLSGGIMTDTQYF